What follows describes a single T cell receptor beta chain. What antigen it recognizes has not been identified. No much larger clonotype is one base removed from it; base qualities were not supplied. The sample contains more than one DNA sequence encoding this CDR3. The receptor library was made with the immunoSEQ multiplex PCR assay. For the multiplex PCR, a mixture combining 60 forward primers for TCR Vbeta segments and 13 reverse primers for TCR Jbeta segments was used. Amplification of the CDR3 region of rearranged TCR beta genes was performed with a multiplex PCR assay on genomic DNA. The Illumina HiSeq System was used to sequence the amplified TCR beta libraries as 87-base-pair reads. On the study's bioinformatics: A later analysis counted about 80 million unique TCR beta chains across the 650 to 700 repertoires, and 9 million to 14 million of these chains were shared by at least two donors. To remove PCR and sequencing errors, raw reads were error-corrected and collapsed into unique sequences using a nearest-neighbor algorithm that merged closely related sequences. Alignment of CDR3 sequences to IMGT reference sequences was used to assign V, D and J gene segments. For a sequence to be retained, a match of at least six nucleotides to both a V gene segment and a J gene segment was required. Rearrangements were classified as productive when the CDR3 lacked stop codons and remained in frame with V and J, and all other rearrangements were classified as non-productive. Following IMGT convention, CDR3 was defined as the stretch from the second conserved V-encoded cysteine to the conserved J-encoded phenylalanine. In an earlier analysis of approximately 590 of the donors, sequences lacking an unambiguous match to a single V gene segment were excluded. In an earlier analysis of 500 to 750 of the donors, V segments were called functional above 56.7% productive rearrangements and were called segregating when the between-donor standard deviation exceeded 5%. A statistical classification framework was developed to diagnose cytomegalovirus status using the catalog of TCR beta chain sequences. In a later analysis, TCR nucleotide sequences were compared against IMGT/GENE-DB human TR gene sequences so that V and J genes could be assigned. Using the TCRdist pipeline, a later analysis assigned CDR3 sequences along with most-parsimonious VDJ recombination scenarios. In a later analysis, every TCR beta chain was defined by the combination of its CDR3 amino acid sequence and its V-gene family, and reads without a unique V-gene family were dropped. As a way to deal with suspected cross-contamination and a sequencing artifact, a later analysis dropped hundreds of nucleotide sequences that were highly shared and had low generation probability. For each public chain, a later analysis derived a clonal expansion index from normalized ranks of inferred template counts within each repertoire. Generation probabilities in a later analysis came from a VDJ recombination model fitted to out-of-frame rearrangements, and those results were checked against IGoR. Hypergeometric tests were used in a later analysis to score TCR-TCR, TCR-HLA and TCR-CMV co-occurrence, with a repertoire-size bias correction applied to the TCR pairs. A later analysis estimated false discovery rates by permuting HLA or CMV assignments 20 times. In a later analysis, co-occurring TCRs were grouped using DBSCAN, with TCRdist sequence similarity added in when clustering inside HLA-allele-positive subsets. Repertoires with fewer than 30,000 or more than 120,000 public chains were left out of co-occurrence clustering, as were a few repertoires with anomalous nucleotide sharing. Sourced from immuneACCESS, this table was stored by TCRdb with only in-frame sequences that have V and J called. A share of the clones is absent; for the studies checked, an unresolved V gene accounts for under half, and the remainder has no known explanation. The V and J calls and clone size are taken from that table; D and trimming were inferred from the DNA. This sample holds some 95,000 clones; 67% were observed only once. Together, the top ten hold approximately 2.1% of the sample.

The data were obtained in a study of cytomegalovirus exposure and HLA in healthy donors (dated by TCRdb to about 2017). The study in broad terms: According to an earlier analysis of several hundred of the donors, 150 million to 200 million T cells yielded 95 million to 140 million unique TCR beta sequences and roughly 280 Gb of sequence data. Approximately 310 gigabases of sequencing data and approximately 80 million unique TCR sequences were included in an early release covering roughly 600 HLA-typed donors. The genetic ancestry cluster associated with self-reported Caucasian donors included 81% of the 300 to 450 genotyped donors. To predict cytomegalovirus infection status, the study brought together high-throughput TCR immunosequencing, statistical association of individual TCRs with disease status, and machine learning. Donor age, sex, ethnicity and CMV serostatus were compiled alongside the repertoire data. The later analysis used no new phenotypic data to find candidate immune exposures, relying instead on TCR beta sequences and their occurrence across donors. The study profiled the T cell repertoires of about 640 subjects by immunosequencing and related them to cytomegalovirus serostatus. An earlier analysis of fewer than 700 of the donors applied high-throughput TCR beta sequencing to assess whether each TCR beta V gene segment acted as functional or pseudogenic. Because of strong linkage in the cohort, roughly five DR-DQ haplotypes were treated as single units for association and clustering. The number of typed donors differed by locus: roughly 629-640 for A, B, C, DRB1 and DQB1; 522 for DQA1; roughly 600 for DPA1; and about 470 for DPB1. Every repertoire in the discovery cohort had been generated on one and the same sequencing platform. A later genetic analysis took genome-wide SNP genotypes for about 65% of the 666 donors and used that subset as a discovery cohort. A later analysis re-examined previously published TCR beta repertoires from more than 600 donors and added high-resolution HLA genotyping to investigate patterns of TCR occurrence. On average, roughly 240,000 unique TCR beta nucleotide sequences were sequenced per donor among more than 350 genotyped donors of the cohort, with about 19% of those sequences being non-productive. In addition to the first cohort of roughly 670 subjects, a separate validation cohort of approximately 130 different subjects was used. The study aimed to test whether cataloging public T cell receptors could reveal signatures of past pathogen exposure. HLA typing included class I and class II loci at four-digit resolution.

The cohort was made up of 500 to 800 healthy bone marrow donors. Cohort members were all nominally healthy when sampled, although unrecorded immune exposures were likely present. The donor tested CMV seronegative and was one of the 352 seronegative cohort members. Every donor gave a peripheral blood sample, and the peripheral blood mononuclear cells from that sample were used for TCR beta sequencing. The Qiagen DNeasy Blood Extraction Kit was used to extract genomic DNA from the blood cell samples. On the study overall, not on this receptor specifically: When HLA alleles, especially DR and DQ, strongly co-occurred, attributing TCR associations to individual alleles was difficult. In a later analysis, HLA-associated TCR beta chains were found to be more clonally expanded and to have lower generation probabilities than equally common non-associated chains. The authors suggested that the approach could potentially be extended to other disease states and immunological phenotypes. Most CMV-associated TCR beta chains appeared to be HLA-restricted in a later analysis, and the HLA associations seemed to be driven largely by CMV exposure. Most TCR sequences were observed very rarely across donors, whereas some public TCRs were present in many individuals. A later analysis associated around 16,000 TCR beta sequences with specific HLA alleles at a false discovery rate of 0.05. Presence/absence analyses assumed roughly uniform sequencing depth across donors, an assumption that may not hold. A later analysis found that TCR association rates varied across HLA loci, with DRB1 alleles showing the most associated TCRs and HLA-C alleles the fewest. The earlier analysis of 587 of the donors excluded some 15 rarely observed V segments, including chromosome 9 orphons, because counts were too low. For the cohort, immune exposure information was limited to CMV serostatus. V-gene and J-gene trimming of TCR beta chains was associated with a missense DCLRE1C variant in a later genetic analysis, and the association was replicated in an independent cohort. Cytomegalovirus status was reported to be diagnosed by the classifier with high specificity and sensitivity in both the original and validation cohorts. The cohort was sequenced for TCR beta chains only, and without alpha or paired-chain data the features that could be detected were limited. In a later genetic analysis, fewer N-insertions in productive TCRs were reported among donors in an Asian-associated ancestry cluster than the roughly 700-donor mean. A further reported finding was that TCR beta sequences accurately predicted the HLA-A and HLA-B alleles for most subjects in the first cohort. Broadly in line with IMGT annotations, most TCR beta V segments showed up in productive rearrangements about 87% or about 30% of the time in an earlier analysis of several hundred of the donors. In a later analysis, several top co-occurrence clusters were reported to appear linked to parvovirus B19, influenza, CMV and Epstein-Barr virus. Because HLA typing was missing for some donors at each locus, association tests included only the typed subset. A group of highly shared sequence variants was considered likely to be a technical artifact of the sequencing pipeline. In vitro tests confirmed that a few of the cytomegalovirus-associated TCR beta chains recognize cytomegalovirus antigens. Correlated functional status among segregating V segments might be attributable to linkage disequilibrium, but an unknown experimental factor could not be ruled out. A total of fewer than 200 TCR beta chains were listed by the study as associated with cytomegalovirus. The 87-base-pair reads could not distinguish some IMGT-functional V segments, including TRBV6-2 and TRBV6-3, so those segments were excluded.

The CDR3 runs 14 amino acids, cysteine and phenylalanine included. Only the CDR3 region is kept as DNA, spanning 42 bases read in frame from base 1. V and J lose 0 bases and 3 bases, and a span of 7 bases separates them. CDR1 and CDR2 were assigned from the germline V gene as SGHRS and YFSETQ. Here the chain combines TRBV5-1 and TRBJ2-1; a tentative D call is TRBD1 (5 bases match). The source of this sequence is a young man in good health and CMV-seronegative. Sequenced input: PBMCs. The DNA sequence follows: TGCGCCAGCAGCTTGGGACAGATCTACAATGAGCAGTTCTTC. Its translation is CASSLGQIYNEQFF. With all but the CDR3 taken from the reference TRBV5-1 and TRBJ2-1 genes, the full variable domain is: KAGVTQTPRYLIKTRGQQVTLSCSPISGHRSVSWYQQTPGQGLQFLFEYFSETQRNKGNFPGRFSGRQFSNSRSEMNVSTLELGDSALYLCASSLGQIYNEQFFGPGTRLTVL.